The T cell receptor beta chain under discussion was sequenced for a study of blood T cells in healthy people across ages. Donors were healthy Caucasian individuals from Russia aged about 6 to 100. A second PCR of about 7 to 12 cycles used a sample-barcoded 5' primer and a J-beta primer mix. TCRdb re-analysed the 5' RACE reads in MiXCR, keeping a single row per CDR3 protein. The sample carries 1.2 million to 1.5 million distinct CDR3 sequences, almost 60% recorded once. With 4 bases clipped from V and 4 bases from J, the junction kept 13 bases outside the gene matches. The length of the CDR3 is 18 residues. Germline CDR1 reads SGDLS; CDR2 reads YYNGEE.

The chain is built from TRBV9 and TRBJ2-4; 11 bases align to TRBD2. Sequenced input: blood. This clonotype was obtained from a man aged 18 to 35 in good health. CDR3 protein: CASSQNKGLAETKNIQYF. As DNA, the CDR3 is TGTGCCAGCAGCCAAAACAAGGGACTAGCGGAAACTAAAAACATTCAGTACTTC.